The 30 T cell receptor beta chains below all came from one sample that was sequenced in a study of vaccination effects on CD4 cells after COVID-19. These receptors lack a known antigen. Sequenced by immunoSEQ multiplex PCR; TCRdb stores in-frame clones only, minus some. The table lists some 40,000 clones, 76% of them singletons, with roughly 3.6% in the top ten. Culture proceeded for approximately 9 days, and CD4+ T cells were then isolated. The individual was infected with SARS-CoV-2 between March and December 2020, as confirmed by PCR. Subjects were given two BNT162b2 or mRNA-1273 vaccine doses. This specimen was CD4+ T cells from PBMCs cultured without peptide, taken after COVID-19 vaccination. The source is a human donor who had a prior SARS-CoV-2 infection.

The chain links TRBV6-5 to TRBJ2-3; D is undetermined. Germline assignment: CDR1 MNHEY and CDR2 SVGAGI. The CDR3 covers 14 residues. Trimming cost V 6 bases and J 0 bases, with 10 bases left between them. CDR3 in DNA: TGTGCCAGCAGAAGACTGATTAGCACAGATACGCAGTATTTT. It yields the protein CASRRLISTDTQYF.

This clone was seen a handful of times. The J gene is TRBJ2-7, the V gene TRBV7-2; 8 nucleotides match TRBD1. The CDR3 runs 16 residues. Germline assignment: CDR1 SGHTA and CDR2 FQGNSA. V gave up 5 bases and J gave up 1 base; unmatched junction bases: 10. The CDR3 DNA reads TGTGCCAGCAGCCCACGTGGCAGGGGGCGATCCTACGAGCAGTACTTC. As protein: CASSPRGRGRSYEQYF.

This chain uses TRBV18 with TRBJ2-6; TRBD1 matches at 7 bases. The trim removed 5 bases at V and 0 bases at J, leaving 4 bases unmatched. The CDR3 loop spans 16 amino acids. Germline V gene lookup returns CDR1 KGHSH and CDR2 LQKENI. CDR3 DNA: TGTGCCAGCTCAATGACAGGGTACTCTGGGGCCAACGTCCTGACTTTC. The encoded protein is CASSMTGYSGANVLTF.

This rearrangement joins TRBV18 to TRBJ1-2, with TRBD1 identical over 8 bases. This CDR3 is 14 amino acids long. Per the germline V gene, CDR1 is KGHSH and CDR2 is LQKENI. The J segment lost 6 bases and the V segment lost 2 bases, leaving 5 bases of the junction unmatched. In nucleotides, the CDR3 is TGTGCCAGCTCACCAAGGACAGGGCAAGATGGCTACACCTTC. Residues: CASSPRTGQDGYTF.

The V and J genes are TRBV28 and TRBJ2-7; weak D call: TRBD2 (6 bases). The germline CDR1 and CDR2 sequences are MDHEN and SYDVKM. V lost 3 bases and J lost 7, with 19 bases in between. CDR3 length equals 15 residues. In DNA form, the CDR3 reads TGTGCCAGCAGTTTTTTGGGGGGATATCCTAGGGAGCAGTACTTC. The encoded protein is CASSFLGGYPREQYF.

The rearrangement links TRBV9 to TRBJ2-1, with 7 bases fitting TRBD2. CDR1 is SGDLS, CDR2 YYNGEE, per germline. J lost 0 bases, V lost 4 bases, and 4 bases had no gene match. The CDR3 contains 15 residues. The CDR3 is CASSLGGNSYNEQFF. The CDR3 DNA reads as TGTGCCAGCAGCCTCGGGGGGAACTCCTACAATGAGCAGTTCTTC.

This sequence joins TRBV27 and TRBJ1-4, with 7 bases identical to TRBD1. The germline V gene has CDR1 MNHEY and CDR2 SMNVEV (reference sequence). The CDR3 totals 14 residues. V shed 5 bases and J 2 bases; nucleotides not matched to a gene: 2. CDR3 nucleotide sequence: TGTGCCAGCAGTGCCAGGGGGACTAATGAAAAACTGTTTTTT. Its translation: CASSARGTNEKLFF.

The J gene is TRBJ1-2, the V gene TRBV6-6; D is uncertain. CDR3 size: 11 residues. V dropped 5 bases and J dropped 2 bases, with 3 bases sitting between them. CDR1 and CDR2 from the germline V gene are MNHNY and SVGAGI (reference sequence). The CDR3 nucleotides read TGTGCCAGCAGTCTCAACTATGGCTACACCTTC. Protein sequence: CASSLNYGYTF.

The chain employs TRBV6-2 or TRBV6-3 and TRBJ2-1; D uncertain. CDR1 and CDR2 from the germline V gene are MNHEY and SVGEGT. This CDR3 has 13 residues. Between the trimmed V and J ends, which lost 3 bases and 4 bases, there was a span of 7 bases. CDR3 sequence reads: CASSYQGYNEQFF. The CDR3 DNA reads as TGTGCCAGCAGTTATCAAGGGTACAATGAGCAGTTCTTC.

The chain links TRBV5-4 to TRBJ2-3; tentatively, D is TRBD1 (5 bases). Germline values: CDR1 SGHNT, CDR2 YYREEE (reference sequence). There are 13 residues in the CDR3. V was clipped by 4 bases and J by 0 bases, with 6 bases between them. CDR3 sequence: CASSAGSTDTQYF. The CDR3 DNA is TGTGCCAGCAGCGCAGGGAGCACAGATACGCAGTATTTT.

The V call is TRBV12-3 or TRBV12-4, the J call TRBJ2-3; D is unresolved. The ends were cut back, 3 bases at V and 4 bases at J, with 5 bases in the middle. This CDR3 comprises 12 residues. CDR3 residues: CASSFWSDTQYF. In DNA, the CDR3 is TGTGCCAGCAGTTTTTGGTCAGATACGCAGTATTTT.

Worth noting for this clone: Other DNA sequences within the sample encode an identical CDR3. The chain links TRBV28 to TRBJ2-1; D possibly corresponds to TRBD2 (6 bases). This CDR3 is built from 13 residues. Germline V gives CDR1 MDHEN, CDR2 SYDVKM. The germline V and J ends were trimmed by 4 bases and 2 bases, with 6 bases remaining between them. CDR3 bases: TGTGCCAGCAGTTCGGGAGCCTACAATGAGCAGTTCTTC. Translation: CASSSGAYNEQFF.

V usage is TRBV7-2 and J usage is TRBJ2-7; D is unclear. The V gene lost 5 bases and the J gene lost 4 bases, with 9 bases spanning the gap. CDR3 length equals 12 residues. Per germline, CDR1 SGHTA and CDR2 FQGNSA. The CDR3 protein is CASSRAGYEQYF. The CDR3 region has the DNA TGTGCCAGCAGCCGGGCCGGATACGAGCAGTACTTC.

The V call is TRBV10-2, the J call TRBJ2-1; D is ambiguous. Germline CDR1 is WSHSY and CDR2 is SAAADI. V gave up 7 bases and J gave up 0 bases, with 13 bases separating them. The CDR3 is 15 residues long. In DNA form, the CDR3 reads TGCGCCAGCACCCCACAGCTTTTCTCCTACAATGAGCAGTTCTTC. As protein: CASTPQLFSYNEQFF.

This clone was counted a few times. The rearrangement links TRBV20-1 to TRBJ2-3; D is unclear. The V and J ends lost 4 bases and 10 bases respectively, with 12 bases between them. CDR3 size: 11 residues. Per germline, CDR1 DFQATT and CDR2 SNEGSKA (reference sequence). The CDR3: CSANLGRPQYF. The CDR3 DNA is TGCAGTGCTAATTTAGGAAGGCCGCAGTATTTT.

This clone was found a few times. The V gene is TRBV6-5, the J gene TRBJ2-7; tentatively, D is TRBD1 (5 bases). Germline V gene lookup returns CDR1 MNHEY and CDR2 SVGAGI. V was pared by 5 bases and J by 3 bases, with 14 bases between. CDR3 length: 14 residues. This CDR3 reads CASSNQGSGYEQYF. The DNA for the CDR3 is TGTGCCAGCAGTAACCAGGGTTCGGGCTACGAGCAGTACTTC.

This sequence joins TRBV19 and TRBJ2-5; TRBD2 agrees at 7 bases. CDR1 is LNHDA, CDR2 SQIVND, per germline (reference sequence). The CDR3 is 17 residues long. V shed 7 bases, J shed 7 bases, and the junction held 21 bases outside the gene matches. This CDR3 is CASTPSGRESPRGTQYF. The CDR3 DNA sequence: TGTGCCAGTACTCCCTCCGGGCGGGAGAGCCCGAGGGGGACCCAGTACTTC. The full variable domain, completed using reference TRBV19 and TRBJ2-5, is DGGITQSPKYLFRKEGQNVTLSCEQNLNHDAMYWYRQDPGQGLRLIYYSQIVNDFQKGDIAEGYSVSREKKESFPLTVTSAQKNPTAFYLCASTPSGRESPRGTQYFGPGTRLLVL.

This chain links TRBV6-4 with TRBJ2-5; tentatively, D is TRBD2 (6 bases). Germline values: CDR1 MRHNA, CDR2 SNTAGT. Deletions cut 2 bases from V and 9 bases from J, with 10 bases between. The CDR3 contains 12 residues. The DNA of the CDR3 is TGTGCCAGCAGTGACCCGGACTACCCCCAGTACTTC. This encodes CASSDPDYPQYF.

V and J are TRBV2 and TRBJ1-3, with TRBD1 as a possible D gene (6 bases). The CDR3 totals 15 residues. Trimming took off 4 bases at V and 3 bases at J, with 13 bases between the two ends. Germline V gene sequence: CDR1 SNHLY, CDR2 FYNNEI. The CDR3 is CASSVTGTFGNTIYF. The CDR3 DNA follows: TGTGCCAGCAGTGTAACAGGGACCTTTGGAAACACCATATATTTT.

In this sample, this clone turned up a few times. This chain uses TRBV18 with TRBJ2-1; 7 bases line up with TRBD2. Trimming removed 5 bases from V and 5 bases from J; junction bases left unmatched: 3. The length of the CDR3 is 13 residues. From germline, CDR1 is KGHSH and CDR2 LQKENI. The CDR3 protein is CASSSGTNNEQFF. CDR3 coding DNA: TGTGCCAGCTCATCCGGGACTAACAATGAGCAGTTCTTC.

The sample holds one count of this clone. The CDR3 region has the DNA TGTGCCAGCAGCGGGACGGGAGGGCAAGGTGAGCAGTTCTTC. As protein: CASSGTGGQGEQFF. The J gene is TRBJ2-1, the V gene TRBV13; 8 bases align to TRBD2. Germline V gene lookup returns CDR1 PRHDT and CDR2 FYEKMQ (reference sequence). This CDR3 spans 14 amino acids. V lost 5 bases, J lost 9 bases, and 9 bases stayed unmatched.

The chain carries TRBV7-2 and TRBJ1-5; D is possibly TRBD1 (5 bases). CDR3 length equals 13 residues. Germline CDR1 SGHTA, CDR2 FQGNSA. The V end was cut by 2 bases, the J end by 7 bases, with 9 bases between. The chain's CDR3 is CASSLLRDQPQHF. In DNA, the CDR3 is TGTGCCAGCAGCTTACTCAGGGACCAGCCCCAGCATTTT. Full variable domain (missing parts from reference TRBV7-2 and TRBJ1-5): GAGVSQSPSNKVTEKGKDVELRCDPISGHTALYWYRQSLGQGLEFLIYFQGNSAPDKSGLPSDRFSAERTGGSVSTLTIQRTQQEDSAVYLCASSLLRDQPQHFGDGTRLSIL.

In its sample, this clone was seen once. The chain carries TRBV11-2 and TRBJ2-7; possibly TRBD2 for D (6 bases). The CDR3 has 15 amino acids. V was shortened by 2 bases and J by 2 bases, with 13 bases between the two germline ends. Germline V lookup: CDR1 SGHAT, CDR2 FQNNGV. The CDR3 spells CASSLLAIIAYEQYF. The CDR3 bases are TGTGCCAGCAGCTTACTAGCGATCATTGCCTACGAGCAGTACTTC. Based on the CDR3 plus reference TRBV11-2 and TRBJ2-7, the full variable domain is EAGVAQSPRYKIIEKRQSVAFWCNPISGHATLYWYQQILGQGPKLLIQFQNNGVVDDSQLPKDRFSAERLKGVDSTLKIQPAKLEDSAVYLCASSLLAIIAYEQYFGPGTRLTVT.

The V call is TRBV11-1, the J call TRBJ2-2, with D perhaps TRBD2 (5 bases). V was cut by 1 base and J by 4 bases, with 10 bases left in between. This CDR3 contains 15 residues. Per germline, CDR1 SGHAT and CDR2 FQDESV (reference sequence). CDR3 sequence reads: CASSLVWAGTGELFF. The CDR3 DNA reads as TGTGCCAGCAGCTTAGTGTGGGCGGGCACCGGGGAGCTGTTTTTT.

This chain connects TRBV18 to TRBJ1-2, with 8 bases lining up with TRBD1. V lost 4 bases, J lost 4 bases, and 11 bases stayed unmatched. Germline loops: CDR1 KGHSH, CDR2 LQKENI. CDR3 size: 16 residues. The CDR3: CASSHGSRGQSYGYTF. The CDR3 DNA is TGTGCCAGCTCACACGGAAGCAGGGGGCAATCCTATGGCTACACCTTC.

V is TRBV7-2 and J is TRBJ2-2; TRBD2 is a possible D gene (6 bases). Germline loops: CDR1 SGHTA, CDR2 FQGNSA. V gave up 5 bases and J gave up 4 bases, with 14 bases separating them. The CDR3 consists of 15 residues. The CDR3 sequence: CASSLRDFSTGELFF. CDR3 DNA sequence: TGTGCCAGCAGCCTAAGGGACTTTTCCACCGGGGAGCTGTTTTTT.

The chain employs TRBV30 and TRBJ2-2; 8 nucleotides line up with TRBD1. This CDR3 comprises 17 residues. Germline V gene sequence: CDR1 GTSNPN, CDR2 SVGIG (reference sequence). The trim removed 1 base at V and 1 base at J, leaving 8 bases unmatched. The CDR3 DNA is TGTGCCTGGAGTGCCCTCTGGGACAGGAGGAACACCGGGGAGCTGTTTTTT. Translation gives CAWSALWDRRNTGELFF.

This clone was seen a few times. The V call is TRBV6-5, the J call TRBJ2-7; no clear D gene. Germline V gene data show CDR1 as MNHEY and CDR2 as SVGAGI. The CDR3 spans 13 residues. Deletions cut 8 bases from V and 5 bases from J, with 16 bases between. CDR3 sequence (DNA): TGTGCCAGCCGTTCCACGAACCGAGACGAGCAGTACTTC. It yields the protein CASRSTNRDEQYF.

This chain links TRBV27 with TRBJ1-2; weak D call: TRBD1 (5 bases). CDR1 and CDR2 from the germline V gene are MNHEY and SMNVEV (reference sequence). Between the trimmed V and J ends, which lost 11 bases and 4 bases, there was a span of 14 bases. CDR3 size: 12 residues. The CDR3 is CASGWRGYGYTF. The CDR3 DNA follows: TGTGCCTCAGGGTGGAGGGGCTATGGCTACACCTTC.

This clone was detected once. The chain combines TRBV4-3 with TRBJ2-7, with 7 bases aligning to TRBD1. Germline loops: CDR1 LGHNA, CDR2 YSLEER. The CDR3 totals 14 residues. J gave up 2 bases and V 4 bases, and 5 bases lay outside the gene matches. CDR3 region: CASSRRTGAYEQYF. The CDR3 nucleotides read TGCGCCAGCAGCCGGAGGACAGGAGCCTACGAGCAGTACTTC.